The T cell receptor beta chain under discussion was sequenced for a study of blood T cell repertoires in COVID-19. In this sample, this clone turned up a few times. Repertoires were generated with immunoSEQ multiplex PCR, while TCRdb's copy carries only in-frame clones and drops some. The data show almost 500,000 clones, 88% seen once. Sequences were obtained from PBMCs or T cells enriched from blood (not recorded which). This clonotype was obtained from a woman aged 55-69 years who had recovered from COVID-19.

Written as DNA, the CDR3 is TGTGCCAGCAGCCCTTATAGCGGGGGGACCAACAATGAGCAGTTCTTC. It specifies CASSPYSGGTNNEQFF. The rearrangement joins TRBV14 to TRBJ2-1; 10 bases match TRBD2. The V and J ends lost 4 bases and 5 bases, in that order; junction bases with no gene match: 8. The CDR3 is made up of 16 amino acids. Germline V gene sequence: CDR1 SGHDN, CDR2 FVKESK.